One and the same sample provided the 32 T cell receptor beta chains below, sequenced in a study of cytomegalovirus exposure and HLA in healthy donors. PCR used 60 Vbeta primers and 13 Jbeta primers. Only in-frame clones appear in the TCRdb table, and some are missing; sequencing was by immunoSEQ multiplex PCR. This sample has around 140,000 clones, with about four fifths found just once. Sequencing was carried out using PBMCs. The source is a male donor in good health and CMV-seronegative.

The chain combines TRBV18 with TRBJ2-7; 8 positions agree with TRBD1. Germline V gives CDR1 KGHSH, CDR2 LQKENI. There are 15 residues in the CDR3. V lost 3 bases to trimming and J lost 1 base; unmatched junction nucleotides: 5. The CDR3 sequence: CASSPNGQGSYEQYF. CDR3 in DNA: TGTGCCAGCTCACCGAACGGACAGGGATCCTACGAGCAGTACTTC.

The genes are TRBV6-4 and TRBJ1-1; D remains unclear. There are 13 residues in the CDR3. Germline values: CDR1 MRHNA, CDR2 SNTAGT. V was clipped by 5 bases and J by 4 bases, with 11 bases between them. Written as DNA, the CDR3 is TGTGCCAGCAGTTCGGGAGGGATCACTGAAGCTTTCTTT. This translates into CASSSGGITEAFF.

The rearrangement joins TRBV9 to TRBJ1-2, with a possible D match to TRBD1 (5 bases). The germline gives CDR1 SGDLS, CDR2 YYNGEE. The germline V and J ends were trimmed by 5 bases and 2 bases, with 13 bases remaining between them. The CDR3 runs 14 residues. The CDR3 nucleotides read TGTGCCAGCAGAGGGCAAGGGGTAAACTATGGCTACACCTTC. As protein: CASRGQGVNYGYTF.

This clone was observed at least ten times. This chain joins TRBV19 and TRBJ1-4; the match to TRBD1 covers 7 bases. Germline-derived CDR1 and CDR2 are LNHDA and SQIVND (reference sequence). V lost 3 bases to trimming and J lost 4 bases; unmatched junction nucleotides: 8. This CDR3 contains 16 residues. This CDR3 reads CASSIGQGVGNEKLFF. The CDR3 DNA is TGTGCCAGTAGTATTGGTCAGGGGGTCGGTAATGAAAAACTGTTTTTT.

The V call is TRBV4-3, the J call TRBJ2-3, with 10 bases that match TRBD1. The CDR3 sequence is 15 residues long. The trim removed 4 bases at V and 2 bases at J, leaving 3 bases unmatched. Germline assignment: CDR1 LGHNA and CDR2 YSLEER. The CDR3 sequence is CASSRTGGVTDTQYF. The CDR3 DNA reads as TGCGCCAGCAGCCGGACAGGGGGGGTCACAGATACGCAGTATTTT.

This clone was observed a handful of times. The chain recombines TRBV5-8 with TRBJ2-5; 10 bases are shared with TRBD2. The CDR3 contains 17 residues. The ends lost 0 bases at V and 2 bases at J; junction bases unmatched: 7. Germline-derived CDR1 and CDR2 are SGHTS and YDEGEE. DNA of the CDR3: TGTGCCAGCAGCTTGGAGCGGGGGGGCCTTTCACAAGAGACCCAGTACTTC. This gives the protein CASSLERGGLSQETQYF.

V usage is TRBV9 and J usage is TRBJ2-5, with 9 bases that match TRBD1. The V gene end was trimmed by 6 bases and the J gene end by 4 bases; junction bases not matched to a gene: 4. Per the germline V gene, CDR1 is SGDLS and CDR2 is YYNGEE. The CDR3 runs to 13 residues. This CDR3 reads CASTTGGSETQYF. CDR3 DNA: TGTGCCAGCACAACAGGGGGCTCAGAGACCCAGTACTTC. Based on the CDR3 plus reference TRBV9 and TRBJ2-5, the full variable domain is DSGVTQTPKHLITATGQRVTLRCSPRSGDLSVYWYQQSLDQGLQFLIQYYNGEERAKGNILERFSAQQFPDLHSELNLSSLELGDSALYFCASTTGGSETQYFGPGTRLLVL.

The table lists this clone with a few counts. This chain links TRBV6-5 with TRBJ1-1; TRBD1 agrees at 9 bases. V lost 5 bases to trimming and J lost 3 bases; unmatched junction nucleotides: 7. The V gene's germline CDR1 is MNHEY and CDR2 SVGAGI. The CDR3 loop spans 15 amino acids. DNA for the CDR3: TGTGCCAGCAGTCGAGGACAGGGGAGCGACACTGAAGCTTTCTTT. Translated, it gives CASSRGQGSDTEAFF.

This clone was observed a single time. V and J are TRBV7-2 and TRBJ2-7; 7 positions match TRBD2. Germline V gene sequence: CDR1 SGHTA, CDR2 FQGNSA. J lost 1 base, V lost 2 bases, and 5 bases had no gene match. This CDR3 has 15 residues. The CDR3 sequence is CASSLWGGGSYEQYF. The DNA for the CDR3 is TGTGCCAGCAGCTTATGGGGCGGGGGATCCTACGAGCAGTACTTC.

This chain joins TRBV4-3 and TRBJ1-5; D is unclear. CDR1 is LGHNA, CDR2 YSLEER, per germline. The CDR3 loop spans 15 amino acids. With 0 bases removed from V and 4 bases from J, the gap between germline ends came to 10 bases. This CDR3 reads CASSQDLGRNQPQHF. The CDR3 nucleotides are TGCGCCAGCAGCCAAGATCTAGGTCGAAATCAGCCCCAGCATTTT.

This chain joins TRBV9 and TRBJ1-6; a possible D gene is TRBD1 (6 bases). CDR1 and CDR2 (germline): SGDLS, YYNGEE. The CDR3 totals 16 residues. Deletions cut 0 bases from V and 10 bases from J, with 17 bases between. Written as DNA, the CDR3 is TGTGCCAGCAGCGTAGAACAGGGTTCTTCTCGGTCACCCCTCCACTTT. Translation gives CASSVEQGSSRSPLHF.

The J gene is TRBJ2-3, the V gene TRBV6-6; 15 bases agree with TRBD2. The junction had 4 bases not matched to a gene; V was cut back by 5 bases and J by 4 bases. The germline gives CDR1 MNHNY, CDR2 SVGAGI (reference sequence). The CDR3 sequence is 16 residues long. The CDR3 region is CASSVGLAGGPDTQYF. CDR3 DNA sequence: TGTGCCAGCAGTGTCGGACTAGCGGGGGGGCCAGATACGCAGTATTTT.

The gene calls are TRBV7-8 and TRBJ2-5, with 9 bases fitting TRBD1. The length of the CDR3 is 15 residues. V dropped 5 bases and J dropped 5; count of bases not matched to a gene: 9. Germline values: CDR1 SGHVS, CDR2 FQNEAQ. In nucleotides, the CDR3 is TGTGCCAGCAGCCGTAACACAGGGGGCATGGAGACCCAGTACTTC. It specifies CASSRNTGGMETQYF.

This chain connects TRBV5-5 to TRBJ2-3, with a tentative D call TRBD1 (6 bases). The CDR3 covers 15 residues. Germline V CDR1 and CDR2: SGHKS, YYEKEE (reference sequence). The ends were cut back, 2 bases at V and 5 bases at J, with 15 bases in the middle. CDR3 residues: CASSLWDGGQDTQYF. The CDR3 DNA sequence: TGTGCCAGCAGCTTATGGGATGGGGGCCAAGATACGCAGTATTTT.

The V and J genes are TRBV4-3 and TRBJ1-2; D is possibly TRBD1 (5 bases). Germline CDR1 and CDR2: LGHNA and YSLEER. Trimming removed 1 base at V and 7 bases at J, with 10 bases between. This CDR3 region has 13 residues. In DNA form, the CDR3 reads TGCGCCAGCAGCCAAGCCGGGGGAGGTGGCTACACCTTC. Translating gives CASSQAGGGGYTF.

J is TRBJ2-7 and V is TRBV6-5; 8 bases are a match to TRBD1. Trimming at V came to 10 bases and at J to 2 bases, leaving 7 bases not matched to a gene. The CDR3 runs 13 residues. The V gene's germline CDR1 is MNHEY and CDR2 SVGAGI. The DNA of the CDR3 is TGTGCCACCCAGACAGGGGTCACCTACGAGCAGTACTTC. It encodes CATQTGVTYEQYF.

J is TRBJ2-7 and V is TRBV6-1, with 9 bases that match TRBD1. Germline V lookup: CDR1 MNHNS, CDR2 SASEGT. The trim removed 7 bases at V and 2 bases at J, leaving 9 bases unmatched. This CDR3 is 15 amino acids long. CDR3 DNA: TGTGCCAGCACGGGTCCGGGACAGGGTCCCTACGAGCAGTACTTC. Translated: CASTGPGQGPYEQYF.

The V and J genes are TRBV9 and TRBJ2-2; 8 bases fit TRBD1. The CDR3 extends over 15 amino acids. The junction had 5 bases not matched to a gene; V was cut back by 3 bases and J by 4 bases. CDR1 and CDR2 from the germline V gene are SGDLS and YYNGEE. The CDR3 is CASSGGQGGTGELFF. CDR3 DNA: TGTGCCAGCAGCGGAGGACAGGGCGGCACCGGGGAGCTGTTTTTT.

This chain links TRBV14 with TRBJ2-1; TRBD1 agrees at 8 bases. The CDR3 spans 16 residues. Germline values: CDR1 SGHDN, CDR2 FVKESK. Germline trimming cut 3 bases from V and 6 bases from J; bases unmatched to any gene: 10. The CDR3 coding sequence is TGTGCCAGCAGCCACCTGTGGCAGGGGGCGGGCAATGAGCAGTTCTTC. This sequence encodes CASSHLWQGAGNEQFF.

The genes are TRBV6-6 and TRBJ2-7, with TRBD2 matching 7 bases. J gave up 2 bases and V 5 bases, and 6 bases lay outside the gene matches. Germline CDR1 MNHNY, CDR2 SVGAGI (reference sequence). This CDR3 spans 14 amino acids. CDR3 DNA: TGTGCCAGCAGTACCCCGGCGGGGGCCTACGAGCAGTACTTC. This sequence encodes CASSTPAGAYEQYF.

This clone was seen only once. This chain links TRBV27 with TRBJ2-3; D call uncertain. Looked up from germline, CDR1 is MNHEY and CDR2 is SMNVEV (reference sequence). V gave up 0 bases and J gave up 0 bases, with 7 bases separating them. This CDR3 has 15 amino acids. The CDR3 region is CASSLSTSSTDTQYF. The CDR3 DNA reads TGTGCCAGCAGTTTATCGACTTCGAGCACAGATACGCAGTATTTT.

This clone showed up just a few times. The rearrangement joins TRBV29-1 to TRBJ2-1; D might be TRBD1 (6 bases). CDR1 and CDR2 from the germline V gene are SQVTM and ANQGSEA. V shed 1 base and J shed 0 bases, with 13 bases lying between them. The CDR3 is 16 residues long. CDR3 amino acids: CSVEAADRSSYNEQFF. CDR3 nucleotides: TGCAGCGTTGAAGCCGCCGACAGGAGCTCCTACAATGAGCAGTTCTTC.

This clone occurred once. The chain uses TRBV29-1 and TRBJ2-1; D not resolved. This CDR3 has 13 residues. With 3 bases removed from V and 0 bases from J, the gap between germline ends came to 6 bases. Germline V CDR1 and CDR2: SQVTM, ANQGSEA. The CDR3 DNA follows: TGCAGCGTTGAGCCGAGCTCCTACAATGAGCAGTTCTTC. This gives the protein CSVEPSSYNEQFF.

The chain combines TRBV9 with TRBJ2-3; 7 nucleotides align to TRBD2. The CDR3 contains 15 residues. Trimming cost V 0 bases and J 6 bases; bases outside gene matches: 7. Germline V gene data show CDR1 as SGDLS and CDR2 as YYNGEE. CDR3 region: CASSVGRVGGDTQYF. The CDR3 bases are TGTGCCAGCAGCGTAGGACGGGTGGGGGGGGATACGCAGTATTTT. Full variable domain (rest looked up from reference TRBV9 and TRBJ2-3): DSGVTQTPKHLITATGQRVTLRCSPRSGDLSVYWYQQSLDQGLQFLIQYYNGEERAKGNILERFSAQQFPDLHSELNLSSLELGDSALYFCASSVGRVGGDTQYFGPGTRLTVL.

As DNA, the CDR3 is TGTGCCAGTAGGGACAGGTCAGGACACGAGCAGTACTTC. It specifies CASRDRSGHEQYF. The chain uses TRBV19 and TRBJ2-7; TRBD1 matches 7 bases. Looked up from germline, CDR1 is LNHDA and CDR2 is SQIVND (reference sequence). The CDR3 covers 13 residues. V lost 6 bases and J lost 5; bases outside the gene matches: 7.

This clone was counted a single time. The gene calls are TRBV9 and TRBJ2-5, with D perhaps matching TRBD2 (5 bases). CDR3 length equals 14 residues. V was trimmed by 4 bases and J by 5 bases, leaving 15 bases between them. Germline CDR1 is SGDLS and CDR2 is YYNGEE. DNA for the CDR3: TGTGCCAGCAGCATCGATTGGTCGGGGGAGACCCAGTACTTC. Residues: CASSIDWSGETQYF.

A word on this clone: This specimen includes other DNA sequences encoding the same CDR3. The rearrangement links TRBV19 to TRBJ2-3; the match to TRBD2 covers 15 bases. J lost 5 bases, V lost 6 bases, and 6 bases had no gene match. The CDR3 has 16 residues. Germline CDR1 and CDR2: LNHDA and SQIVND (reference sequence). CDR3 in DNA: TGTGCCAGTAGCAGGACTAGCGGGGGGGCCGGAGATACGCAGTATTTT. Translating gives CASSRTSGGAGDTQYF. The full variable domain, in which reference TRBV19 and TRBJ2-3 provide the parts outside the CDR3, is DGGITQSPKYLFRKEGQNVTLSCEQNLNHDAMYWYRQDPGQGLRLIYYSQIVNDFQKGDIAEGYSVSREKKESFPLTVTSAQKNPTAFYLCASSRTSGGAGDTQYFGPGTRLTVL.

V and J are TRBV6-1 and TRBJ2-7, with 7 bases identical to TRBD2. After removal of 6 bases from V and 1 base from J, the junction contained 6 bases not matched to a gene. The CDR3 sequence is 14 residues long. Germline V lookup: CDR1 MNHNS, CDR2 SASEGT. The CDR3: CASRLGEGSYEQYF. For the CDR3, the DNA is TGTGCCAGCAGACTGGGGGAGGGATCCTACGAGCAGTACTTC.

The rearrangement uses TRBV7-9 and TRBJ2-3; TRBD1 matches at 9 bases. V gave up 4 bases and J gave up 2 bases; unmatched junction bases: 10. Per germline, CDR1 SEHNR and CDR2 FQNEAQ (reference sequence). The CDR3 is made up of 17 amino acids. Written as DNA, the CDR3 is TGTGCCAGCAGCTGGTGGGGGACAGGGCTTCCCACAGATACGCAGTATTTT. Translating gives CASSWWGTGLPTDTQYF.

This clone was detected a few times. Written as DNA, the CDR3 is TGTGCCAGCAGCTCTCAGGGGGATTCACCCCTCCACTTT. This gives the protein CASSSQGDSPLHF. The genes are TRBV7-9 and TRBJ1-6; TRBD1 aligns across 7 bases. Trimming at V came to 4 bases and at J to 8 bases, leaving 2 bases not matched to a gene. The CDR3 is 13 amino acids. Germline V gene lookup returns CDR1 SEHNR and CDR2 FQNEAQ (reference sequence). The whole variable domain, filled in from reference TRBV7-9 and TRBJ1-6, reads DTGVSQNPRHKITKRGQNVTFRCDPISEHNRLYWYRQTLGQGPEFLTYFQNEAQLEKSRLLSDRFSAERPKGSFSTLEIQRTEQGDSAMYLCASSSQGDSPLHFGNGTRLTVT.

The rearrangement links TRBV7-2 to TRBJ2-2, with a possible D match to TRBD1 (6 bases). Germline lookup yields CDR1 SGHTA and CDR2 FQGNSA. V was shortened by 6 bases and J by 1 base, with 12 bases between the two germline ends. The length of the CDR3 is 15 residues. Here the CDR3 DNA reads TGTGCCAGCAGTCCAGACAGGTTGAACACCGGGGAGCTGTTTTTT. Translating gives CASSPDRLNTGELFF.

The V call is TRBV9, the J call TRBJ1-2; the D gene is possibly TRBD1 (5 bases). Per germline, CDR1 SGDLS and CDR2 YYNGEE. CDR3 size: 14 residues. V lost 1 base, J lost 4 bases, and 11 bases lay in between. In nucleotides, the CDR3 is TGTGCCAGCAGCGTACAGGGTCACGGCTATGGCTACACCTTC. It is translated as CASSVQGHGYGYTF.